One sample yielded the 8 T cell receptor beta chains listed below, sequenced in a study of blood T cell repertoires in COVID-19 (dated by TCRdb to 2020 to 2021). The protocol used for the library was the immunoSEQ multiplex PCR assay. TCRdb stores this immuneACCESS table with in-frame sequences only. Part of the clones is absent; in the studies checked, under half of the shortfall reflects unresolved V genes, and no reason is known for the rest. The sample table holds some 170,000 clones, of which more than 70% were seen once. Around 8% of the sample is in the top ten clones. The sequenced sample consisted of peripheral blood. These receptor sequences come from a woman between 55 and 75 years old with acute or convalescent COVID-19.

The chain recombines TRBV19 with TRBJ2-3, with 8 bases matching TRBD2. Trimming cost V 3 bases and J 0 bases; bases outside gene matches: 5. Germline V CDR1 and CDR2: LNHDA, SQIVND (reference sequence). The CDR3 is 16 residues long. Written as DNA, the CDR3 is TGTGCCAGTAGTATTCTAGCGGGTTCTAGCACAGATACGCAGTATTTT. This codes for CASSILAGSSTDTQYF.

This clone showed up just once. The CDR3 DNA reads as TGTGCCTGGAGTGTAAGGGCTGACAGGAGTGGGGGCTACACCTTC. Translated: CAWSVRADRSGGYTF. The chain uses TRBV30 and TRBJ1-2; D might be TRBD1 (6 bases). Germline V gene lookup returns CDR1 GTSNPN and CDR2 SVGIG (reference sequence). The CDR3 is made up of 15 amino acids. V was trimmed by 0 bases and J by 8 bases, leaving 19 bases between them.

The chain joins TRBV6-1 to TRBJ1-2; D may be TRBD1 (5 bases). The V gene lost 2 bases and the J gene lost 7 bases, with 17 bases spanning the gap. The CDR3 length is 15 residues. CDR1 is MNHNS, CDR2 SASEGT, per germline. The CDR3 is CASSELLGVRSGYTF. The CDR3 bases are TGTGCCAGCAGTGAACTTTTAGGGGTTCGAAGTGGCTACACCTTC.

A single count supports this clone. This chain connects TRBV7-3 to TRBJ2-7, with D possibly matching TRBD2 (5 bases). V lost 4 bases to trimming and J lost 2 bases, with 21 bases between them. The CDR3 is 17 residues long. The V gene's germline CDR1 is SGHTA and CDR2 FQGTGA. The DNA for the CDR3 is TGTGCCAGCAGCTCGAGGGCTCGACAATGGGATACCTACGAGCAGTACGTC. Its protein is CASSSRARQWDTYEQYV.

V and J are TRBV28 and TRBJ2-2; the match to TRBD2 covers 11 bases. V was pared by 4 bases and J by 2 bases, with 18 bases of the junction left unmatched. The CDR3 runs to 21 residues. Germline loops: CDR1 MDHEN, CDR2 SYDVKM. CDR3 region: CASSWPGGLAAPGENTGELFF. As DNA, the CDR3 is TGTGCCAGCAGTTGGCCGGGGGGACTAGCGGCACCCGGGGAAAACACCGGGGAGCTGTTTTTT.

The chain links TRBV5-4 to TRBJ2-2; 12 nucleotides align to TRBD2. Germline V lookup: CDR1 SGHNT, CDR2 YYREEE (reference sequence). The CDR3 sequence is 16 residues long. The J segment lost 5 bases and the V segment lost 3 bases, leaving 5 bases of the junction unmatched. CDR3 in DNA: TGTGCCAGCAGCTCTATTGGACTAGCGGGGACCGGGGAGCTGTTTTTT. Its protein product is CASSSIGLAGTGELFF.

V gene TRBV2 combines with J gene TRBJ2-2, with 11 bases fitting TRBD2. Germline CDR1 SNHLY, CDR2 FYNNEI. Trimming at V came to 2 bases and at J to 4 bases, leaving 9 bases not matched to a gene. The CDR3 has 18 residues. The CDR3 region has the DNA TGTGCCAGCAGTGAAACTAGCGGGGGACTCGCCGGCACCGGGGAGCTGTTTTTT. It specifies CASSETSGGLAGTGELFF.

V usage is TRBV19 and J usage is TRBJ2-2; 7 bases fit TRBD2. The CDR3 extends over 19 amino acids. Losses at the gene ends were 5 bases for V and 5 bases for J; bases not matched to a gene: 20. The germline CDR1 and CDR2 sequences are LNHDA and SQIVND (reference sequence). CDR3 in DNA: TGTGCCAGTAGTTTCGAACCGACTAGCTGGCCCCATGGGACCGGGGAGCTGTTTTTT. Protein: CASSFEPTSWPHGTGELFF.